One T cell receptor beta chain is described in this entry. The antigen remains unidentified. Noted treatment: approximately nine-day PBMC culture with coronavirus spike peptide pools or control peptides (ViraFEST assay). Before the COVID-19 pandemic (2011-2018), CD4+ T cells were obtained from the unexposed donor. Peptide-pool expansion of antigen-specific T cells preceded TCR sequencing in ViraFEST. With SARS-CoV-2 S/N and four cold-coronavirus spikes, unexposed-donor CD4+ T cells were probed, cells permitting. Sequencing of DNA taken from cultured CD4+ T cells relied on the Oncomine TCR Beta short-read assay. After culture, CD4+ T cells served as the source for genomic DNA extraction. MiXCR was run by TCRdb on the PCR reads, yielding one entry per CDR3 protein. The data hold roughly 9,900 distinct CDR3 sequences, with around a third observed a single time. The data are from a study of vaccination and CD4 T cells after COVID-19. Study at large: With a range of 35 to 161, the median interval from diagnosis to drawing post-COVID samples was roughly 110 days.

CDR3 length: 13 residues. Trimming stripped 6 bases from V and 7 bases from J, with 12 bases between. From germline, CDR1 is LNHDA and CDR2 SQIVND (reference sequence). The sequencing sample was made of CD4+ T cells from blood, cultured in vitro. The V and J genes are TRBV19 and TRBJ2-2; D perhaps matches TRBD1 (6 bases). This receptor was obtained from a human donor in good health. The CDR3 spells CASRPQGNGELFF. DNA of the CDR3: TGTGCCAGTAGGCCACAGGGAAACGGGGAGCTGTTTTTT.